The clone carrying this TCR beta chain showed up just a few times. This specimen belongs to a study of blood T cells in healthy people across ages. CDR1 is SGHTA and CDR2 is FQGNSA in the germline V gene. This CDR3 has 16 amino acids. The V gene end was trimmed by 0 bases and the J gene end by 10 bases; junction bases not matched to a gene: 12. Combining a sample-barcoded 5' primer with a J-beta primer mix, a second PCR ran for about 7 to 11 cycles. With 12 random nucleotides, a template-switch adaptor tagged each individual cDNA molecule. A single record per CDR3 protein comes from TCRdb applying MiXCR to the 5' RACE reads. The data show 650,000 to 1,000,000 distinct CDR3 sequences, around 36% seen once.

Sequencing was done on a sample of blood. The chain joins TRBV7-2 to TRBJ2-7; 10 bases line up with TRBD2. This TCR came from a man between 18 and 29 years old in good health. The CDR3 region has the DNA TGTGCCAGCAGCTTAGCGCTAGCGGGGGTACCTCGGGCCCAGTACTTC. Translating gives CASSLALAGVPRAQYF.